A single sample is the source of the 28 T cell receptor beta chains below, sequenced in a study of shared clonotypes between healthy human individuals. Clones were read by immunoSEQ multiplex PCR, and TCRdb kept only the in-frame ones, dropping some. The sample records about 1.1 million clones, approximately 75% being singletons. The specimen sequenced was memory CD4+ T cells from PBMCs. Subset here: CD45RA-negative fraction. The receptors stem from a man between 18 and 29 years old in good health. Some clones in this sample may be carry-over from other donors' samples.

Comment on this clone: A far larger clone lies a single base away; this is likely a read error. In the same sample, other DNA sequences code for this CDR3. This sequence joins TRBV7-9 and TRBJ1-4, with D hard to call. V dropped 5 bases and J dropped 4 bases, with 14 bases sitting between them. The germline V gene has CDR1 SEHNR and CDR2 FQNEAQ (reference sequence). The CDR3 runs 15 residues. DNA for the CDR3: TGTGCCAGCAGCCCTAAGCAGCGAATTAATGAAAAACTGTTTTTT. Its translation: CASSPKQRINEKLFF.

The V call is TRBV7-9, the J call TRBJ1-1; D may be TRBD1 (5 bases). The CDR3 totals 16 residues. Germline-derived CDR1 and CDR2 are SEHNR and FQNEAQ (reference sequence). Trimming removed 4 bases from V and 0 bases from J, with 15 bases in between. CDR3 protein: CASSSSPGRMNTEAFF. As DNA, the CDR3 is TGTGCCAGCAGCTCCTCTCCGGGGCGGATGAACACTGAAGCTTTCTTT.

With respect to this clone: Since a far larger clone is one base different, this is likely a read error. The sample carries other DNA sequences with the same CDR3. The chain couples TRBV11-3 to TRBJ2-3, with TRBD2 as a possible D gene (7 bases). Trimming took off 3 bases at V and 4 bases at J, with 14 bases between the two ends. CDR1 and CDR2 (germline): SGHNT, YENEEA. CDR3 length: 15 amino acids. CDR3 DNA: TGTGCCAGCAGCTTTTGGGGGGGCTCTCCAGATACGCAGTATTTT. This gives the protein CASSFWGGSPDTQYF.

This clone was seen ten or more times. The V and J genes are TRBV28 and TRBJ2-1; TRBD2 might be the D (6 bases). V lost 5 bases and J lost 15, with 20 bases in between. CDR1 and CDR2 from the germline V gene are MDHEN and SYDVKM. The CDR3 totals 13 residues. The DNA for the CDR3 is TGTGCCAGCAGTCCCCCGCACGGGGGTTTTGGGTTCTTC. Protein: CASSPPHGGFGFF.

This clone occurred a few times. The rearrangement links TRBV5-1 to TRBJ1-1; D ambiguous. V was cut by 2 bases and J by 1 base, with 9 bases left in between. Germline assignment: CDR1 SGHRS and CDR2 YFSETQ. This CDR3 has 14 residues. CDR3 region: CASSFSRENTEAFF. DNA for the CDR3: TGCGCCAGCAGCTTCAGTAGGGAGAACACTGAAGCTTTCTTT.

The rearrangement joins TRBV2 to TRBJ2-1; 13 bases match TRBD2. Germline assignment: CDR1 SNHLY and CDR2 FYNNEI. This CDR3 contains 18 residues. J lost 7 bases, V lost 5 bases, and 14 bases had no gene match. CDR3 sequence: CASSLPGGLAGPLNEQFF. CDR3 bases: TGTGCCAGCAGTCTTCCCGGGGGACTAGCGGGACCCCTAAATGAGCAGTTCTTC.

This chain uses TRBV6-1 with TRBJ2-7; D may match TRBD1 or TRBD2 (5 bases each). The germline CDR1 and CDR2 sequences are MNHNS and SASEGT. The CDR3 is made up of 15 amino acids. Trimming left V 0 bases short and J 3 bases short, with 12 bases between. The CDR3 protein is CASSEAGVAYYEQYF. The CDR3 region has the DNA TGTGCCAGCAGTGAAGCGGGGGTAGCCTACTACGAGCAGTACTTC.

CDR3 region: CATSRGGDHYGYTF. DNA of the CDR3: TGTGCCACCAGCAGAGGAGGGGATCACTATGGCTACACCTTC. J is TRBJ1-2 and V is TRBV15; D is perhaps TRBD1 (5 bases). The germline V and J ends were trimmed by 1 base and 3 bases, with 9 bases remaining between them. The V gene's germline CDR1 is LNHNV and CDR2 YYDKDF (reference sequence). This CDR3 is 14 amino acids long.

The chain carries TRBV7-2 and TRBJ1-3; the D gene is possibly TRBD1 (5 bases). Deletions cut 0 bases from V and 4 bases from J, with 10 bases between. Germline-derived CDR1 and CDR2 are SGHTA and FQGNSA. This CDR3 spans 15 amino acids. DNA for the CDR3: TGTGCCAGCAGCTTAGCGCCGGGGACGGGAAACACCATATATTTT. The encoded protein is CASSLAPGTGNTIYF.

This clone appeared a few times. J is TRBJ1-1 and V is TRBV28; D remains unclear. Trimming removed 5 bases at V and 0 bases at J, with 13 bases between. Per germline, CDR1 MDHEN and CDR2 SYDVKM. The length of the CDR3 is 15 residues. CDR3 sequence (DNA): TGTGCCAGCAGTCAACCCGGTGCGGTGAACACTGAAGCTTTCTTT. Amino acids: CASSQPGAVNTEAFF.

The CDR3 here is CASTPGVSNTGELFF. In DNA form, the CDR3 reads TGCGCCAGCACCCCCGGGGTGTCAAACACCGGGGAGCTGTTTTTT. The chain is built from TRBV4-1 and TRBJ2-2, with a possible D match to TRBD2 (5 bases). This CDR3 is built from 15 residues. Germline V gives CDR1 MGHRA, CDR2 YSYEKL. Trimming stripped 7 bases from V and 2 bases from J, with 14 bases between.

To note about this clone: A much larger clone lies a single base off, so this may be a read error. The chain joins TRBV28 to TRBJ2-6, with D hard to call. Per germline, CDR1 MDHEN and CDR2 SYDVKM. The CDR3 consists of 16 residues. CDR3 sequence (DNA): TGTGCCACCACACGAGGATCCCACTCTGGGGTCAACGTCCTGACTTTC. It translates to CATTRGSHSGVNVLTF.

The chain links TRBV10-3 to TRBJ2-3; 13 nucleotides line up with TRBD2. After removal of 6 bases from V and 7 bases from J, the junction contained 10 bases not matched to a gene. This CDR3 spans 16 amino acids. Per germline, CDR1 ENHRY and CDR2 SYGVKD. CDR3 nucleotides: TGTGCCATCAGCAGTACTCCGGGACTAGCGGGAAATACGCAGTATTTT. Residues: CAISSTPGLAGNTQYF.

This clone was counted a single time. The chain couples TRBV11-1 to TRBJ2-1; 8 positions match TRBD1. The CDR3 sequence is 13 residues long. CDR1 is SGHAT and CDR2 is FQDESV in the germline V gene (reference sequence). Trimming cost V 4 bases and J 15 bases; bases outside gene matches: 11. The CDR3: CASSSYGQGQRFF. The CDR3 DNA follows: TGTGCCAGCAGCTCCTATGGACAGGGACAAAGGTTCTTC.

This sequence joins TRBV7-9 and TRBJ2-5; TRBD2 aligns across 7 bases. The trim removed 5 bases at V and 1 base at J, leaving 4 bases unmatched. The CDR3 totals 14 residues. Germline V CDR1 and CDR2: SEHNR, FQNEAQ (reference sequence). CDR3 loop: CASSHLAVQETQYF. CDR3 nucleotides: TGTGCCAGCAGCCATCTAGCGGTCCAAGAGACCCAGTACTTC.

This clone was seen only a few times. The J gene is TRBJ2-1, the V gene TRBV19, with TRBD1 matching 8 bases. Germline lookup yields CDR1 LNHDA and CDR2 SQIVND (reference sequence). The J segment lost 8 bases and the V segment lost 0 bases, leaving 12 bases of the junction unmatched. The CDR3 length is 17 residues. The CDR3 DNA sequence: TGTGCCAGTAGTATAGATCTGCCGAGCCAGGGACAGGATGAGCAGTTCTTC. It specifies CASSIDLPSQGQDEQFF.

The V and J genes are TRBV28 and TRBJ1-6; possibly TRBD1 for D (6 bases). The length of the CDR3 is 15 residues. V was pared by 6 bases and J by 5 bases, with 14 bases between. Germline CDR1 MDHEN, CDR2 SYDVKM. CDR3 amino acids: CASSKQDRDNSPLHF. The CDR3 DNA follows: TGTGCCAGCAGCAAACAGGACAGAGATAATTCACCCCTCCACTTT.

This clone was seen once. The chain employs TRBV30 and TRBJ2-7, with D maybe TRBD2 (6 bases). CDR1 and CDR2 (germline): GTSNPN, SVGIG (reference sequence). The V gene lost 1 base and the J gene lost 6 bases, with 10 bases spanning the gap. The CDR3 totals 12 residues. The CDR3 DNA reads TGTGCCTGGAGTGGCGGGGTCGGCGAGCAGTACTTC. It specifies CAWSGGVGEQYF.

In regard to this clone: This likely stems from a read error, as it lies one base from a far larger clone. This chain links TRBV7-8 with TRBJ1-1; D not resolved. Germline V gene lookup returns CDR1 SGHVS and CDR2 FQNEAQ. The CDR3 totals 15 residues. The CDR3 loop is CVSSHRTNRNTEAFF. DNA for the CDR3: TGTGTCAGCAGCCACCGCACAAACCGGAACACTGAAGCTTTCTTT.

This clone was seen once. CDR3 sequence reads: CASSGTRPQETQYF. CDR3 nucleotides: TGCGCCAGCAGTGGGACAAGGCCTCAAGAGACCCAGTACTTC. This rearrangement joins TRBV5-1 to TRBJ2-5; the D gene is possibly TRBD1 (6 bases). Germline CDR1 is SGHRS and CDR2 is YFSETQ. CDR3 length: 14 amino acids. Trimming cost V 5 bases and J 2 bases, with 13 bases left between them. Full variable domain (outside the CDR3, taken from reference TRBV5-1 and TRBJ2-5): KAGVTQTPRYLIKTRGQQVTLSCSPISGHRSVSWYQQTPGQGLQFLFEYFSETQRNKGNFPGRFSGRQFSNSRSEMNVSTLELGDSALYLCASSGTRPQETQYFGPGTRLLVL.

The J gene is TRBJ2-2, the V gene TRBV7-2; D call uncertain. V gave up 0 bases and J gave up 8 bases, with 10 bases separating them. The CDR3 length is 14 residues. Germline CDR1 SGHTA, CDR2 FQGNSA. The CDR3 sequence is CASSLARSGGELFF. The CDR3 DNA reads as TGTGCCAGCAGCTTAGCCCGCAGTGGGGGGGAGCTGTTTTTT. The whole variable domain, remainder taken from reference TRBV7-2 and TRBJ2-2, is GAGVSQSPSNKVTEKGKDVELRCDPISGHTALYWYRQSLGQGLEFLIYFQGNSAPDKSGLPSDRFSAERTGGSVSTLTIQRTQQEDSAVYLCASSLARSGGELFFGEGSRLTVL.

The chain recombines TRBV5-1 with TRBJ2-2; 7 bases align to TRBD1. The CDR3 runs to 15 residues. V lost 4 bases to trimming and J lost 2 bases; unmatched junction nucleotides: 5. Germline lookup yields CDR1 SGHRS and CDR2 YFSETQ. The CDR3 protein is CASSQRGGNTGELFF. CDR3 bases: TGCGCCAGCAGCCAGAGAGGGGGCAACACCGGGGAGCTGTTTTTT.

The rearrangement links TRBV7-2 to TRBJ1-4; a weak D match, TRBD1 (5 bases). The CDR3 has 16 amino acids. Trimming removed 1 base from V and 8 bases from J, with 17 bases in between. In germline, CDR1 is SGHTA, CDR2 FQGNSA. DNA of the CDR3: TGTGCCAGCAGCTTAGGTACAGGCCATACGGTCGAAAAACTGTTTTTT. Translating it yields CASSLGTGHTVEKLFF.

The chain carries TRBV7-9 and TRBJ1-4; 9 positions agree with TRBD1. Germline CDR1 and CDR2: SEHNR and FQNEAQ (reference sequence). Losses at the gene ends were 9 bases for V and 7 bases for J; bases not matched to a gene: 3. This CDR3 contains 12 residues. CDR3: CASRQGGEKLFF. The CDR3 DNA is TGTGCCAGTAGACAGGGGGGTGAAAAACTGTTTTTT.

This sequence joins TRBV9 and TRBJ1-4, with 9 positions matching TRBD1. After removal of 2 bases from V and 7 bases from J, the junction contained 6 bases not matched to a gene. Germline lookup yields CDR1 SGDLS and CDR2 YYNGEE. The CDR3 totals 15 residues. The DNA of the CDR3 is TGTGCCAGCAGCGTCACAGGGGGCGCTTTTGAAAAACTGTTTTTT. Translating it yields CASSVTGGAFEKLFF.

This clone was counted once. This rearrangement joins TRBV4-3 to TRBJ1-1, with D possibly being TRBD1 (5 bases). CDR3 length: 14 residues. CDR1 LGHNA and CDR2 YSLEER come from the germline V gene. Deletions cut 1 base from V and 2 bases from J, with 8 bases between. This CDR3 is CASSQGGRNTEAFF. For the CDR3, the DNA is TGCGCCAGCAGCCAAGGGGGCAGAAACACTGAAGCTTTCTTT.

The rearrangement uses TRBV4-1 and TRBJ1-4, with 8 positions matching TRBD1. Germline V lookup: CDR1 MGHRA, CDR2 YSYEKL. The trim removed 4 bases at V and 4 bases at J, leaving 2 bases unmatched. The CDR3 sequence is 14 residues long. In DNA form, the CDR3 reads TGCGCCAGCAGCCGGACAGGGAATAATGAAAAACTGTTTTTT. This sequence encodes CASSRTGNNEKLFF.

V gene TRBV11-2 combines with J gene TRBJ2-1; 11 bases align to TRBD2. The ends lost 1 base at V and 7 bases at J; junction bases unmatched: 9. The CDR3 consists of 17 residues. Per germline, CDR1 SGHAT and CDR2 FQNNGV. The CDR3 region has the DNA TGTGCCAGCAGCTTAGTGGCGACTAGCGGGAAGGGTAATGAGCAGTTCTTC. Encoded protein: CASSLVATSGKGNEQFF.